This T cell receptor (beta chain) was identified during a study of control samples from healthy donors and cancer patients. Sequencing used immunoSEQ multiplex PCR; TCRdb keeps in-frame clones, though not all of them. The sample contains under 450,000 clones, 80% to 95% of which appear only once. Germline CDR1 and CDR2: SGHTA and FQGNSA. Trimming pared 1 base from V and 7 bases from J, leaving 7 bases between. The CDR3 is 12 amino acids. The V and J genes are TRBV7-2 and TRBJ1-1; D is uncertain. The sequence was obtained from a man aged 35 to 55 with head and neck cancer. The material sequenced was PBMCs. This CDR3 reads CASSLVEVEAFF. DNA for the CDR3: TGTGCCAGCAGCTTAGTGGAGGTTGAAGCTTTCTTT. The variable domain in full, with the rest retrieved from reference TRBV7-2 and TRBJ1-1, is GAGVSQSPSNKVTEKGKDVELRCDPISGHTALYWYRQSLGQGLEFLIYFQGNSAPDKSGLPSDRFSAERTGGSVSTLTIQRTQQEDSAVYLCASSLVEVEAFFGQGTRLTVV.